Given below is one T cell receptor (beta chain) in context. This sample is drawn from a study of blood T cell repertoires in COVID-19. At the level of the study: Nucleic acid was either cDNA or gDNA, and it came from T cells, B-cell-depleted T cells, or PBMCs.

The V and J ends lost 5 bases and 8 bases, in that order; junction bases with no gene match: 13. Germline assignment: CDR1 LNHDA and CDR2 SQIVND (reference sequence). CDR3 length: 16 residues. Original processing notes: Estimated nucleated cell counts came from reference gene primer amplification. The repertoire was sequenced with immunoSEQ multiplex PCR; TCRdb's copy has only in-frame clones and lacks some. That table gives V, J and clone size, and the DNA gave D and trimming. The table has under 200,000 clones, about 86% seen once; the top ten hold about 9.4%. The chain combines TRBV19 with TRBJ2-1, with 9 nucleotides matching TRBD1. Material: peripheral blood. The TCR was taken from a woman in her seventies with COVID-19, enrolled during active disease. The CDR3 spells CASSLDRDRVFDEQFF. The CDR3 DNA reads as TGTGCCAGTAGTCTCGACCGGGACAGGGTATTTGATGAGCAGTTCTTC.